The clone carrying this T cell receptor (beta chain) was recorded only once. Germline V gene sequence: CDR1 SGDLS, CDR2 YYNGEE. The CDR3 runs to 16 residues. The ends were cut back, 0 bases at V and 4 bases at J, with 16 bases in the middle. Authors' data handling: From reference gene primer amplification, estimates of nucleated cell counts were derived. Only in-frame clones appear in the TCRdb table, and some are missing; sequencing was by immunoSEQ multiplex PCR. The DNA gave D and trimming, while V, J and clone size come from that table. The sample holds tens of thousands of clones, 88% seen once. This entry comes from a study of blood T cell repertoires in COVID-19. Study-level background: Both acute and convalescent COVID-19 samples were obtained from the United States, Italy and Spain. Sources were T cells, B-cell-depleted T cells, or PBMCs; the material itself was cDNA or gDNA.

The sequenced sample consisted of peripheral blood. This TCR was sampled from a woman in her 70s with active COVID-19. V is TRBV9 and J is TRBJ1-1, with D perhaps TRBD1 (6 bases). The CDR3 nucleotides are TGTGCCAGCAGCGTAGCGTCCAGGGGAGATGCCACTGAAGCTTTCTTT. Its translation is CASSVASRGDATEAFF.